This TCR beta chain was sequenced for a study of blood T cell repertoires in COVID-19. Overall study context: Sources were T cells, B-cell-depleted T cells, or PBMCs; the material itself was cDNA or gDNA.

The table came from immunoSEQ multiplex PCR; TCRdb's copy has only in-frame clones and leaves some out. The sample includes approximately 340,000 clones, 91% of them seen just once. This CDR3 has 15 residues. Trimming stripped 2 bases from V and 4 bases from J, with 12 bases between. The V gene's germline CDR1 is LGHNA and CDR2 YSLEER. Participants were aged 18 to 89 years from about two dozen US areas. Assignments of participants to cohorts depended upon their own reported clinical history. Each exposed participant met a COVID-19 case in the 2 weeks preceding study entry. The receptor comes from a woman aged 40 to 50 who had been exposed to COVID-19. Sequencing was done on a sample of PBMCs or T cells enriched from blood (not recorded which). This sequence joins TRBV4-3 and TRBJ1-5; D ambiguous. CDR3 DNA sequence: TGCGCCAGCAGCCAATCATGGACGGGGAATCAGCCCCAGCATTTT. Its protein product is CASSQSWTGNQPQHF.